This TCR beta chain was profiled in a study of neurological immune-mediated disorders. Germline V lookup: CDR1 SGDLS, CDR2 YYNGEE. The CDR3 has 15 amino acids. Trimming stripped 0 bases from V and 4 bases from J, with 11 bases between. This clonotype has a count of ten or more. Antigen unknown. Synthesis of cDNA was performed by 5'RACE using 10-nucleotide random UMIs. TCRdb re-analysed the 5' RACE reads in MiXCR, keeping a single row per CDR3 protein. The sample includes about 60,000 distinct CDR3 sequences, roughly 3.5% seen only once; the top ten take roughly 1.5%. Whole-study results and caveats: No CDR3 amino acid sequences were shared by expanded clones across subjects, suggesting private repertoires in all groups.

The sequencing sample was made of PBMCs. The V and J genes are TRBV9 and TRBJ1-5; D uncertain. The source of this sequence is a man between 25 and 39 years old with multiple sclerosis. The chain's CDR3 is CASSVGPQGNQPQHF. For the CDR3, the DNA is TGTGCCAGCAGCGTAGGTCCCCAAGGGAATCAGCCCCAGCATTTT. Variable domain in full (rest from reference TRBV9 and TRBJ1-5): DSGVTQTPKHLITATGQRVTLRCSPRSGDLSVYWYQQSLDQGLQFLIQYYNGEERAKGNILERFSAQQFPDLHSELNLSSLELGDSALYFCASSVGPQGNQPQHFGDGTRLSIL.